These T cell receptor beta chains were read from a single sample in a study of cytomegalovirus exposure and HLA in healthy donors. The table came from immunoSEQ multiplex PCR; TCRdb's copy has only in-frame clones and leaves some out. The table records about 160,000 clones, approximately 89% of them present only once. Sample: PBMCs. These receptors all stem from a woman aged 18 to 35 in good health and CMV-seropositive. Each CDR3 is given with its conserved first and last residue. A D gene is named only where the DNA matches it firmly. Size values are once, few and many counts, or a class for expanded clones, and some rows have none.

16,-,TRBD1,TRBJ2-2,TRBV7-9,CASSFGTGENTGELFF,TGTGCCAGCAGCTTTGGGACAGGGGAAAACACCGGGGAGCTGTTTTTT
14,-,-,TRBJ1-5,TRBV5-8,CASILPGRGQPQHF,TGTGCCAGCATCCTTCCAGGTCGGGGGCAGCCCCAGCATTTT
13,-,TRBD1,TRBJ1-5,TRBV2,CASRDRGKQPQHF,TGTGCCAGCAGGGACAGGGGTAAGCAGCCCCAGCATTTT
16,-,-,TRBJ1-2,TRBV18,CASSPRRETSELSSTF,TGTGCCAGCTCACCACGACGAGAGACCTCAGAACTATCAAGCACCTTC
15,-,-,TRBJ2-7,TRBV30,CAWSYQGLGQYEQYF,TGTGCCTGGAGTTACCAGGGTCTGGGCCAATACGAGCAGTACTTC
14,-,-,TRBJ1-3,TRBV28,CASSLRSSGNTIYF,TGTGCCAGCAGTTTGCGGAGCTCTGGAAACACCATATATTTT
18,-,-,TRBJ2-2,TRBV9,CASSPREGGQGLSGELFF,TGTGCCAGCAGCCCCCGGGAGGGGGGACAGGGTCTCTCCGGGGAGCTGTTTTTT
15,-,-,TRBJ2-6,TRBV5-1,CASSLIASGANVLTF,TGCGCCAGCAGCTTGATAGCGTCTGGGGCCAACGTCCTGACTTTC
15,once,TRBD1,TRBJ1-4,TRBV7-9,CASSLGGQPFLKLFF,TGTGCCAGCAGCTTGGGGGGACAGCCCTTTCTAAAACTGTTTTTT
11,-,-,TRBJ2-7,TRBV29-1,CSVGQGSEQYF,TGCAGCGTTGGCCAGGGAAGCGAGCAGTACTTC
18,-,-,TRBJ2-3,TRBV25-1,CASSGTSFEDYITDTQYF,TGTGCCAGCAGTGGAACGTCGTTCGAGGACTATATCACAGATACGCAGTATTTT
15,-,TRBD1,TRBJ1-4,TRBV7-9,CASSYRQGVNEKLFF,TGTGCCAGCAGCTACCGACAGGGAGTTAATGAAAAACTGTTTTTT
15,-,TRBD2,TRBJ2-7,TRBV5-1,CASSSRLASLYEQYF,TGCGCCAGCAGCTCCCGACTAGCTAGTCTCTACGAGCAGTACTTC
15,-,TRBD2,TRBJ2-7,TRBV7-9,CASSSPDSGIREQYF,TGTGCCAGCAGCTCCCCGGATAGCGGGATCCGGGAGCAGTACTTC
15,-,-,TRBJ2-7,TRBV11-2,CASSPAGTASYEQYF,TGTGCCAGCAGCCCCGCCGGGACTGCCTCCTACGAGCAGTACTTC
11,-,TRBD1,TRBJ2-1,TRBV5-1,CASSNGQGGFF,TGCGCCAGCAGCAACGGACAGGGGGGGTTCTTC
13,-,-,TRBJ2-6,TRBV7-2,CASSPSGANVLTF,TGTGCCAGCAGTCCATCTGGGGCCAACGTCCTGACTTTC
18,-,TRBD2,TRBJ2-3,TRBV11-2,CASSLGTSGRGGADTQYF,TGTGCCAGCAGCCTCGGGACTAGCGGGAGAGGAGGCGCAGATACGCAGTATTTT
14,-,-,TRBJ1-1,TRBV5-1,CASSAGRANTEAFF,TGCGCCAGCAGCGCCGGGAGGGCGAACACTGAAGCTTTCTTT
15,-,TRBD1,TRBJ2-1,TRBV4-1,CASRIDRGIDNEQFF,TGCGCCAGCAGGATAGACAGGGGGATTGACAATGAGCAGTTCTTC
15,-,-,TRBJ2-2,TRBV7-8,CASSSRQGGTGELFF,TGTGCCAGCAGCTCGAGACAGGGAGGAACCGGGGAGCTGTTTTTT
17,-,TRBD2,TRBJ2-2,TRBV4-1,CASSLGPRTSGSKELFF,TGCGCCAGCAGCCTCGGACCTCGGACTAGCGGGAGTAAGGAGCTGTTTTTT
14,-,-,TRBJ1-1,TRBV4-2,CASSQGNRVTEAFF,TGTGCCAGCAGCCAAGGGAACAGGGTCACTGAAGCTTTCTTT
14,-,-,TRBJ2-3,TRBV6-4,CASSDSVGTDTQYF,TGTGCCAGCAGTGACTCTGTCGGCACAGATACGCAGTATTTT
17,few,TRBD2,TRBJ2-2,TRBV4-1,CASSQAGGISGAGELFF,TGCGCCAGCAGCCAAGCGGGAGGAATTTCGGGAGCCGGGGAGCTGTTTTTT
13,-,-,TRBJ2-7,TRBV30,CAVTRTAAYEQYF,TGTGCCGTTACGAGGACTGCGGCCTACGAGCAGTACTTC
13,-,TRBD1,TRBJ2-7,TRBV29-1,CSVTGTGAYEQYF,TGCAGCGTTACCGGGACAGGGGCCTACGAGCAGTACTTC
15,-,-,TRBJ1-1,TRBV21-1,CASSSPEDSNTEAFF,TGTGCCAGCAGCTCACCCGAGGACAGCAACACTGAAGCTTTCTTT
15,once,-,TRBJ1-1,TRBV15,CATSRRGDGNTEAFF,TGTGCCACCAGCAGACGGGGTGACGGGAACACTGAAGCTTTCTTT
13,-,-,TRBJ2-7,TRBV7-2,CASSVRVAYEQYF,TGTGCCAGCAGCGTCAGGGTTGCCTACGAGCAGTACTTC
18,-,TRBD2,TRBJ2-3,TRBV4-1,CASRMSGGRASGTDTQYF,TGCGCCAGCAGAATGAGTGGCGGGAGGGCTTCAGGCACAGATACGCAGTATTTT
16,-,TRBD2,TRBJ2-5,TRBV28,CASSFLSGLALETQYF,TGTGCCAGCAGTTTCCTCTCGGGACTAGCTTTGGAGACCCAGTACTTC
19,-,-,TRBJ2-3,TRBV7-3,CASSFFGGSDGWSTDTQYF,TGTGCCAGCAGCTTCTTCGGGGGTAGCGATGGGTGGAGCACAGATACGCAGTATTTT
14,-,-,TRBJ1-4,TRBV6-1,CASSEGRGGEKLFF,TGTGCCAGCAGCGAAGGACGAGGGGGTGAAAAACTGTTTTTT
15,-,-,TRBJ1-2,TRBV6-5,CASSYSRGLNYGYTF,TGTGCCAGCAGTTACTCTAGGGGCTTGAACTATGGCTACACCTTC
15,-,TRBD2,TRBJ2-1,TRBV6-5,CASTLTSGRSREQFF,TGTGCCAGCACCCTGACTAGCGGGAGATCCCGTGAGCAGTTCTTC
14,-,TRBD1,TRBJ1-4,TRBV30,CAFSRTGLNEKLFF,TGTGCCTTCTCCCGGACAGGTCTTAATGAAAAACTGTTTTTT
14,-,TRBD1,TRBJ1-1,TRBV7-2,CASSMDRGDTEAFF,TGTGCCAGCAGCATGGACAGGGGTGACACTGAAGCTTTCTTT
16,-,TRBD2,TRBJ2-7,TRBV13,CASSLRTGGPRGEQYF,TGTGCCAGCAGCTTAAGGACGGGAGGGCCCCGAGGCGAGCAGTACTTC
15,-,-,TRBJ2-2,TRBV18,CASSPAGSATGELFF,TGTGCCAGCTCACCCGCGGGCAGCGCCACCGGGGAGCTGTTTTTT
15,-,-,TRBJ1-2,TRBV10-2,CASSESPVLVYGYTF,TGCGCCAGCAGTGAGTCTCCGGTCTTGGTATATGGCTACACCTTC
14,-,TRBD2,TRBJ2-7,TRBV9,CASSDNGLADEQYF,TGTGCCAGCAGCGATAACGGACTAGCGGACGAGCAGTACTTC
15,-,TRBD2,TRBJ2-7,TRBV15,CATSRAGREDPSQYF,TGTGCCACCAGCAGAGCTGGGCGGGAGGACCCCTCTCAGTACTTC
16,-,TRBD2,TRBJ2-1,TRBV7-2,CASSARRREAHNEQFF,TGTGCCAGCAGCGCGAGGAGGCGGGAGGCCCACAATGAGCAGTTCTTC
11,-,-,TRBJ2-7,TRBV6-6,CASSSYYEQYF,TGTGCCAGCAGTTCCTACTACGAGCAGTACTTC
17,-,-,TRBJ2-1,TRBV9,CASSVGPAGSSYNEQFF,TGTGCCAGCAGCGTAGGTCCGGCGGGGAGCTCCTACAATGAGCAGTTCTTC
14,-,TRBD1,TRBJ1-4,TRBV30,CAWRPGTGTEKLFF,TGTGCCTGGAGACCCGGGACAGGGACTGAAAAACTGTTTTTT
14,once,-,TRBJ1-1,TRBV11-2,CASSPARLNTEAFF,TGTGCCAGCAGCCCCGCGCGCTTGAACACTGAAGCTTTCTTT
16,-,-,TRBJ2-2,TRBV2,CASSDPTSQNTGELFF,TGTGCCAGCAGTGACCCCACTAGCCAGAACACCGGGGAGCTGTTTTTT
14,once,-,TRBJ2-5,TRBV6-5,CASSLNSLQETQYF,TGTGCCAGCAGTTTGAACAGCCTACAAGAGACCCAGTACTTC
16,once,TRBD1,TRBJ2-7,TRBV11-1,CASSPPFGTEAYEQYF,TGTGCCAGCAGCCCACCCTTCGGGACAGAAGCCTACGAGCAGTACTTC